This T cell receptor (beta chain) was sequenced in a study of cytomegalovirus exposure and HLA in healthy donors. Findings and limits, study-wide: Specificity of a few CMV-associated chains for CMV antigens was verified in vitro.

The PCR employed 60 Vbeta primers together with 13 Jbeta primers. Libraries were prepared by immunoSEQ multiplex PCR; TCRdb keeps only in-frame clonotypes and omits some of them. Of around 200,000 clones listed, roughly four fifths were seen once; the top ten hold approximately 2.8%. This clone showed up just a few times. Antigen unknown. Per the germline V gene, CDR1 is SNHLY and CDR2 is FYNNEI. The CDR3 contains 14 residues. The ends lost 6 bases at V and 7 bases at J; junction bases unmatched: 11. The chain employs TRBV2 and TRBJ1-2; 7 bases are a match to TRBD1. The sequence came from a woman aged 25-40 years in good health and CMV-seropositive. The material sequenced was PBMCs. As DNA, the CDR3 is TGTGCCAGCAGGGCGGACAGGAATCAAGCTGGCTACACCTTC. This gives the protein CASRADRNQAGYTF.